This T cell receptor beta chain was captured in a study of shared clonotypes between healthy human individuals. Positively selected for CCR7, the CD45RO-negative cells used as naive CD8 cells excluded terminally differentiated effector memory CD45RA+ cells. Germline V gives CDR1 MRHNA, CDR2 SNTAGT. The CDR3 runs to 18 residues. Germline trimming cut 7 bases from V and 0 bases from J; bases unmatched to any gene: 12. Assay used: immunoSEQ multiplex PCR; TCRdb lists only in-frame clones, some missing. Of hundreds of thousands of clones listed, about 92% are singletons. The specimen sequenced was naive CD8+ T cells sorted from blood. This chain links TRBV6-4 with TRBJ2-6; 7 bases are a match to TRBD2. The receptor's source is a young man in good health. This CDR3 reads CASTWGRVTGSGANVLTF. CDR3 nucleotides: TGTGCCAGCACCTGGGGGAGGGTTACCGGCTCTGGGGCCAACGTCCTGACTTTC.